This T cell receptor (beta chain) was documented in a study of vaccination effects on CD4 cells after COVID-19. General study findings and limits: Few convalescent patients were included, and no early post-infection timepoints were sampled. In the late period after vaccination, infection- and vaccine-induced clones contracted markedly.

Prior to sequencing, the ViraFEST assay stimulated PBMC with viral peptide pools, which expanded the antigen-specific CD4+ T cells. Following a roughly 11-day culture, CD4+ T cells were purified. The infection with SARS-CoV-2 (confirmed by PCR) occurred in this person between March and December 2020. Each culture had half its medium swapped for IL-2 medium on days 3 and 7. Of note for this clone: The antigen is not known.

V shed 1 base and J 15 bases; nucleotides not matched to a gene: 9. This CDR3 comprises 13 residues. CDR1 is MNHEY, CDR2 SVGEGT, per germline. TCRdb keeps only in-frame clones here, not all; method: immunoSEQ multiplex PCR. The sample lists about 45,000 clones, about three quarters occurring once. The receptor comes from a human donor who had a prior SARS-CoV-2 infection. The sequencing here drew on CD4+ T cells from PBMCs cultured with a peptide pool, taken before COVID-19 vaccination. V usage is TRBV6-2 or TRBV6-3 and J usage is TRBJ2-3; 8 bases fit TRBD2. CDR3 region: CASSYLSGGPLYF. Here the CDR3 DNA reads TGTGCCAGCAGTTACTTGAGCGGGGGACCCCTTTATTTT.